This passage covers 28 T cell receptor beta chains from one sample sequenced in a study of CD8 T cells in ankylosing spondylitis. TCRdb redid the calling of the 5' RACE reads with MiXCR, one entry per CDR3 protein. The table includes about 33,000 distinct CDR3 sequences, about 11% detected once. Sequencing was carried out using synovial fluid, either unsorted or a sorted T cell fraction (not recorded which). The source is a male donor with ankylosing spondylitis.

This clonotype has only a few counts. The rearrangement joins TRBV12-3 or TRBV12-4 to TRBJ1-1, with D possibly matching TRBD1 (5 bases). The CDR3 extends over 13 amino acids. The V end was cut by 6 bases, the J end by 5 bases, with 13 bases between. CDR3 sequence (DNA): TGTGCCAGCAGACTCGCGGGGGGAACTGAAGCTTTCTTT. Its translation is CASRLAGGTEAFF.

V and J are TRBV29-1 and TRBJ2-5; TRBD1 agrees at 8 bases. This CDR3 spans 15 amino acids. In germline, CDR1 is SQVTM, CDR2 ANQGSEA. V lost 2 bases and J lost 4; bases outside the gene matches: 9. This chain's CDR3 is CSVELQGAGLETQYF. The CDR3 DNA sequence: TGCAGCGTTGAACTTCAGGGGGCTGGCTTAGAGACCCAGTACTTC.

The table lists this clonotype with many counts. This chain uses TRBV5-6 with TRBJ2-3; 7 nucleotides align to TRBD1. CDR1 and CDR2 (germline): SGHDT, YYEEEE. With 4 bases clipped from V and 1 base from J, the junction kept 9 bases outside the gene matches. This CDR3 spans 16 amino acids. The CDR3 protein is CASSQGVWPGTDTQYF. The CDR3 DNA is TGTGCCAGCAGCCAGGGGGTTTGGCCCGGCACAGATACGCAGTATTTT.

This clonotype has a count of ten or more. The J gene is TRBJ2-1, the V gene TRBV19; TRBD2 aligns across 12 bases. The CDR3 consists of 16 residues. Germline V gene lookup returns CDR1 LNHDA and CDR2 SQIVND (reference sequence). Trimming cost V 8 bases and J 8 bases; bases outside gene matches: 13. CDR3 sequence reads: CASSIRLAGVEDEQFF. CDR3 nucleotides: TGTGCCAGTTCGATACGACTAGCGGGAGTCGAGGATGAGCAGTTCTTC.

A note on this clonotype: At one boundary the junction diverges from the germline segment, which might be a read error. CDR3 DNA: TGTGCCAGCAGCCAAGATACGGGCGGCGGTTTGGCCAAAAACATTCAGTCCTTC. It translates to CASSQDTGGGLAKNIQSF. The gene calls are TRBV14 and TRBJ2-4; D is unresolved. The V gene's germline CDR1 is SGHDN and CDR2 FVKESK. The CDR3 has 18 amino acids.

The J gene is TRBJ1-5, the V gene TRBV6-2 or TRBV6-3; D not certain. V dropped 6 bases and J dropped 6 bases, with 12 bases sitting between them. CDR1 and CDR2 (germline): MNHEY, SVGEGT. This CDR3 region has 13 residues. CDR3 residues: CASSNTSPQPQHF. The CDR3 nucleotides read TGTGCCAGCAGCAACACTTCCCCTCAGCCCCAGCATTTT.

This clonotype has a count of ten or more. The chain has TRBV27 and TRBJ2-7; D possibly corresponds to TRBD1 (6 bases). CDR3 size: 13 residues. CDR1 is MNHEY, CDR2 SMNVEV, per germline (reference sequence). Trimming took 5 bases from V and 2 from J, leaving 10 bases between them. The chain's CDR3 is CASSPGAPYEQYF. The DNA for the CDR3 is TGTGCCAGCAGTCCAGGGGCCCCCTACGAGCAGTACTTC.

This clonotype has a count of ten or more. The chain recombines TRBV9 with TRBJ2-3, with unresolved D. The CDR3 has 13 amino acids. Germline-derived CDR1 and CDR2 are SGDLS and YYNGEE. Trimming stripped 0 bases from V and 4 bases from J, with 6 bases between. CDR3 nucleotides: TGTGCCAGCAGCGTAGACCCCGCAGATACGCAGTATTTT. Amino acids: CASSVDPADTQYF.

This clonotype has a count of ten or more. V gene TRBV7-9 combines with J gene TRBJ2-1; D perhaps matches TRBD1 (5 bases). V dropped 5 bases and J dropped 2 bases, with 13 bases sitting between them. Germline CDR1 is SEHNR and CDR2 is FQNEAQ (reference sequence). The CDR3 totals 15 residues. The DNA for the CDR3 is TGTGCCAGCAGCCCACTCAGGGCTACCTACAATGAGCAGTTCTTC. It encodes CASSPLRATYNEQFF.

The chain links TRBV7-9 to TRBJ2-7; 12 bases are a match to TRBD1. Germline lookup yields CDR1 SEHNR and CDR2 FQNEAQ (reference sequence). This CDR3 spans 14 amino acids. Losses at the gene ends were 5 bases for V and 6 bases for J; bases not matched to a gene: 5. The CDR3 sequence is CASSPGTGGGEQYF. The CDR3 bases are TGTGCCAGCAGCCCGGGGACAGGGGGCGGCGAGCAGTACTTC.

This clonotype was detected ten times or more. The V and J genes are TRBV6-2 or TRBV6-3 and TRBJ2-7, with 7 bases lining up with TRBD2. This CDR3 is built from 14 residues. CDR1 and CDR2 from the germline V gene are MNHEY and SVGEGT. CDR3 nucleotide sequence: TGTGCTTCCGGACCGCGACGGGGGGCCTACGAGCAGTACTTC. Protein product: CASGPRRGAYEQYF.

This clonotype was found once. The chain couples TRBV19 to TRBJ2-1; D is perhaps TRBD2 (6 bases). The CDR3 contains 17 residues. V gave up 2 bases and J gave up 1 base, with 15 bases separating them. The germline CDR1 and CDR2 sequences are LNHDA and SQIVND (reference sequence). CDR3 coding DNA: TGTGCCAGTAGTATATTGTCGGGAGAGGCGTCCTACAATGAGCAGTTCTTC. Its protein is CASSILSGEASYNEQFF.

This clonotype appeared many times. The CDR3 loop is CASSFDRQETQYF. CDR3 nucleotide sequence: TGTGCCAGCAGTTTTGACAGACAAGAGACCCAGTACTTC. The chain employs TRBV7-9 and TRBJ2-5; a weak D match, TRBD1 (5 bases). There are 13 residues in the CDR3. Germline V gives CDR1 SEHNR, CDR2 FQNEAQ (reference sequence). V was pared by 6 bases and J by 2 bases, with 10 bases between.

This clonotype was observed at least ten times. The chain uses TRBV5-1 and TRBJ2-5; D possibly matches TRBD1 or TRBD2 (6 bases each). Trimming took 0 bases from V and 4 from J, leaving 10 bases between them. Germline values: CDR1 SGHRS, CDR2 YFSETQ. This CDR3 contains 14 residues. In DNA form, the CDR3 reads TGCGCCAGCAGCTTGGTACGGGGGCGAGAGACCCAGTACTTC. This translates into CASSLVRGRETQYF.

This clonotype was seen a few times. The CDR3 coding sequence is TGCAGTGCAGCCGGACAGGGGGAGAGATACGAGCAGTACTTC. Amino acid sequence: CSAAGQGERYEQYF. This chain uses TRBV20-1 with TRBJ2-7; the match to TRBD1 covers 10 bases. Germline V lookup: CDR1 DFQATT, CDR2 SNEGSKA (reference sequence). V lost 6 bases and J lost 4; bases outside the gene matches: 9. The CDR3 extends over 14 amino acids.

The chain is built from TRBV28 and TRBJ2-3, with 7 bases matching TRBD2. The germline V gene encodes CDR1 MDHEN and CDR2 SYDVKM. With V trimmed by 6 bases and J by 2 bases, 11 bases remained unmatched. The CDR3 consists of 16 residues. The CDR3 bases are TGTGCCAGCAGAACTCCGGTAGCGGGTTTCACAGATACGCAGTATTTT. The encoded protein is CASRTPVAGFTDTQYF.

This clonotype was detected a few times. J is TRBJ1-5 and V is TRBV3-1; D not resolved. With 0 bases removed from V and 0 bases from J, the gap between germline ends came to 12 bases. This CDR3 has 17 amino acids. Germline V gene data show CDR1 as LGHDT and CDR2 as YNNKEL (reference sequence). Here the CDR3 DNA reads TGTGCCAGCAGCCAAGATCGTACGGGAGGTAGCAATCAGCCCCAGCATTTT. Amino acid sequence: CASSQDRTGGSNQPQHF.

This clonotype was counted a few times. CDR3 sequence (DNA): TGTGCCAGCAGCTCACAACTAGCGGGAGCCTCCTACGAGCAGTACTTC. Protein product: CASSSQLAGASYEQYF. The chain couples TRBV7-9 to TRBJ2-7; 11 bases agree with TRBD2. The CDR3 contains 16 residues. The germline V gene has CDR1 SEHNR and CDR2 FQNEAQ (reference sequence). V gave up 4 bases and J gave up 0 bases; unmatched junction bases: 5.

This clonotype came up a few times. This chain connects TRBV18 to TRBJ2-7; D may match TRBD1 or TRBD2 (5 bases each). Germline CDR1 reads KGHSH; CDR2 reads LQKENI. The ends were cut back, 5 bases at V and 2 bases at J, with 13 bases in the middle. CDR3 length: 14 amino acids. The CDR3 spells CASSSSWDAYEQYF. The CDR3 nucleotides are TGTGCCAGCTCATCTTCTTGGGACGCCTACGAGCAGTACTTC.

The table lists this clonotype with a few counts. This chain links TRBV4-2 with TRBJ2-1, with unresolved D. Germline assignment: CDR1 LGHNA and CDR2 YNFKEQ. The CDR3 sequence is 16 residues long. Trimming pared 4 bases from V and 0 bases from J, leaving 13 bases between. DNA of the CDR3: TGTGCCAGCAGCCCTTCTGTGGTGCGCTCCTACAATGAGCAGTTCTTC. Translating gives CASSPSVVRSYNEQFF.

A few counts support this clonotype. The chain joins TRBV18 to TRBJ1-1; D is uncertain. V lost 4 bases to trimming and J lost 3 bases, with 15 bases between them. CDR3 length: 15 amino acids. CDR1 and CDR2 from the germline V gene are KGHSH and LQKENI. DNA for the CDR3: TGTGCCAGCTCACTAGACCCGGGGATGGACACTGAAGCTTTCTTT. Translation: CASSLDPGMDTEAFF.

The chain recombines TRBV7-2 with TRBJ1-5; TRBD1 might be the D (6 bases). The CDR3 extends over 14 amino acids. CDR1 is SGHTA and CDR2 is FQGNSA in the germline V gene. V lost 5 bases to trimming and J lost 9 bases, with 17 bases between them. DNA of the CDR3: TGTGCCAGCAGCGAGGACAGTGGGGGTAGGCCCCAGCATTTT. It encodes CASSEDSGGRPQHF.

This clonotype appeared a few times. The V call is TRBV7-8, the J call TRBJ1-1, with D tentatively TRBD1 (5 bases). Per germline, CDR1 SGHVS and CDR2 FQNEAQ. Trimming took 1 base from V and 3 from J, leaving 9 bases between them. CDR3 length: 14 residues. The DNA of the CDR3 is TGTGCCAGCAGCTTAGAGAGGGGAGACACTGAAGCTTTCTTT. Translated, it gives CASSLERGDTEAFF.

This clonotype was picked up many times. This chain uses TRBV5-8 with TRBJ1-2; D might be TRBD1 (6 bases). CDR3 size: 14 residues. Looked up from germline, CDR1 is SGHTS and CDR2 is YDEGEE. V was clipped by 0 bases and J by 4 bases, with 10 bases between them. The CDR3 region has the DNA TGTGCCAGCAGCTTGGACAGGGCTGCCTATGGCTACACCTTC. Protein: CASSLDRAAYGYTF.

V gene TRBV7-3 combines with J gene TRBJ2-7, with 9 bases aligning to TRBD1. V shed 5 bases, J shed 7 bases, and the junction held 15 bases outside the gene matches. The CDR3 loop spans 16 amino acids. Per the germline V gene, CDR1 is SGHTA and CDR2 is FQGTGA. The CDR3 spells CASSIVGGQGQREQYF. CDR3 nucleotide sequence: TGTGCCAGCAGCATAGTGGGGGGACAGGGTCAGAGGGAGCAGTACTTC. The full variable domain, completed using reference TRBV7-3 and TRBJ2-7, is GAGVSQTPSNKVTEKGKYVELRCDPISGHTALYWYRQSLGQGPEFLIYFQGTGAADDSGLPNDRFFAVRPEGSVSTLKIQRTERGDSAVYLCASSIVGGQGQREQYFGPGTRLTVT.

A few counts support this clonotype. The genes are TRBV29-1 and TRBJ2-3; 9 positions match TRBD2. Germline CDR1 reads SQVTM; CDR2 reads ANQGSEA. The CDR3 loop spans 16 amino acids. The J segment lost 3 bases and the V segment lost 3 bases, leaving 10 bases of the junction unmatched. The CDR3 DNA follows: TGCAGCGTTGAGCGACTAGGAGCGGGAGGAACAGATACGCAGTATTTT. As protein: CSVERLGAGGTDTQYF.

There are many counts of this clonotype. The chain employs TRBV29-1 and TRBJ2-3; D gene ambiguous. The CDR3 length is 13 residues. The germline V and J ends were trimmed by 3 bases and 5 bases, with 12 bases remaining between them. Germline V gives CDR1 SQVTM, CDR2 ANQGSEA. The chain's CDR3 is CSVDRFNGDTQYF. CDR3 DNA: TGCAGCGTTGACAGATTTAATGGAGATACGCAGTATTTT.

This clonotype was recorded many times. This rearrangement joins TRBV20-1 to TRBJ1-2; TRBD1 matches 7 bases. Trimming removed 6 bases from V and 4 bases from J; junction bases left unmatched: 11. Germline V gene data show CDR1 as DFQATT and CDR2 as SNEGSKA (reference sequence). CDR3 length equals 14 residues. The CDR3 DNA reads as TGCAGTGCAAAGGTTAGGCGGGACAGCTATGGCTACACCTTC. Protein product: CSAKVRRDSYGYTF.